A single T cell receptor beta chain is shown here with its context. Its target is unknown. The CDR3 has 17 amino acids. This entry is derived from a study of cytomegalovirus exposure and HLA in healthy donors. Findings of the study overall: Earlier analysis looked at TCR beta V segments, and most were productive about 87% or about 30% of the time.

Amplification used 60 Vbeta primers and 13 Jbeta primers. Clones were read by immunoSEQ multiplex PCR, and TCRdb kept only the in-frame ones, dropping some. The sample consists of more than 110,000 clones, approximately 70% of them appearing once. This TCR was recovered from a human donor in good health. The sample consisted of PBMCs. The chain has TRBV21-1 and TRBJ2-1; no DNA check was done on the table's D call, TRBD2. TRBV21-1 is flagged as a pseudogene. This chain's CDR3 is CASSLGLAGGDPPEQFF. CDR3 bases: TGTGCCAGCAGCCTGGGGCTAGCGGGAGGCGACCCCCCTGAGCAGTTCTTC.